This T cell receptor (beta chain) appears in the sequencing data of a study of T cells in Graves' hyperthyroidism and ophthalmopathy. Study-wide results and caveats: The model made its ophthalmopathy prediction, and onset followed a median 6.5 months later.

CDR1 is LGHDT, CDR2 YNNKEL, per germline (reference sequence). V shed 3 bases and J shed 9 bases, with 15 bases lying between them. The CDR3 sequence is 15 residues long. Template material for amplifying TCR beta CDR3 regions consisted of RNA transcripts. When the TCR CDR3 underwent first-round RT-PCR, the HTBI primer set was used. TCRdb re-called the multiplex PCR reads through MiXCR, storing one row per CDR3 protein. The sample holds about 600,000 distinct CDR3 sequences; more than 14% are singletons and the top ten take roughly an eighth. Comment on this clonotype: Its antigen is not known.

The TCR originated in a woman between 45 and 65 years old with Graves' ophthalmopathy. The sample taken for sequencing was blood. The chain uses TRBV3-1 and TRBJ1-6; TRBD1 is a possible D gene (6 bases). CDR3 sequence (DNA): TGTGCCAGCAGCCAGGACAGAGTGGGTACTTCACCCCTCCACTTT. This encodes CASSQDRVGTSPLHF.